The subject of this entry is one T cell receptor beta chain. The antigen is undetermined. The CDR3 consists of 14 residues. Germline values: CDR1 DFQATT, CDR2 SNEGSKA (reference sequence). The germline V and J ends were trimmed by 0 bases and 4 bases, with 12 bases remaining between them. The sample is drawn from a study of breast tumors, draining lymph nodes, adjacent tissues. Findings and limits, study-wide: Tumor repertoires ranked between lymph nodes and nontumor tissue in diversity, with V and J gene preferences. Tumor and nontumor repertoires were significantly more similar in luminal-like than in basal-like breast cancer.

In TCRdb, the multiplex PCR reads were re-called with MiXCR into one record per CDR3 protein. Among fewer than 200,000 distinct CDR3 sequences listed, approximately 30% were seen once. Breast cancer patients provided tissue from their axillary draining lymph nodes. The sequence was collected from a female donor with breast cancer. Some clones in this sample may be carry-over from other donors' samples. The chain employs TRBV20-1 and TRBJ1-1; D is unresolved. The sequenced sample was axillary lymph node tissue. The CDR3: CSARDGFLGTEAFF. CDR3 in DNA: TGCAGTGCTAGAGACGGGTTTCTTGGCACTGAAGCTTTCTTT.